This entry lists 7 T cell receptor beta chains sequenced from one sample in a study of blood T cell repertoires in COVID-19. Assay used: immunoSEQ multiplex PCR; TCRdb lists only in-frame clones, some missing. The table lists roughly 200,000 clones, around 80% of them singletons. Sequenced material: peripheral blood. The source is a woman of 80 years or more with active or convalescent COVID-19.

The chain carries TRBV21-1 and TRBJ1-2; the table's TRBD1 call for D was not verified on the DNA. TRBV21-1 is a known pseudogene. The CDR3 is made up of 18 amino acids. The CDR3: CASSKAPTGGCRSIGYTF. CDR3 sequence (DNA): TGTGCCAGCAGCAAAGCCCCGACAGGGGGCTGCCGCAGTATTGGCTACACCTTC.

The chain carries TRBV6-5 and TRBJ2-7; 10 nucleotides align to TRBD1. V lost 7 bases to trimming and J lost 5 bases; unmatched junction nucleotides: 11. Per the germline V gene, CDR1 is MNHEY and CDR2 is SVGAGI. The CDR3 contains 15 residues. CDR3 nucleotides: TGTGCCAGCACCCACAAACCGGGACAGGGGAACGAGCAGTACTTC. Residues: CASTHKPGQGNEQYF.

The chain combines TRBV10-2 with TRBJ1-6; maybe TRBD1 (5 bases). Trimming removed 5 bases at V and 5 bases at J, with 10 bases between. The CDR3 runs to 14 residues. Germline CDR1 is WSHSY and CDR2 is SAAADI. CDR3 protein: CASSQTGDNSPLHF. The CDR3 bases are TGCGCCAGCAGTCAGACGGGGGATAATTCACCCCTCCACTTT.

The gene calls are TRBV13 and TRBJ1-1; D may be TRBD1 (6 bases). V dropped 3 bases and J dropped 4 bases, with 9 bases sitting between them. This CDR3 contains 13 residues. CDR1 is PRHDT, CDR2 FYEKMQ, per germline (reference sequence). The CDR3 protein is CASSFGQLTEAFF. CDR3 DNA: TGTGCCAGCAGCTTTGGACAGCTCACTGAAGCTTTCTTT.

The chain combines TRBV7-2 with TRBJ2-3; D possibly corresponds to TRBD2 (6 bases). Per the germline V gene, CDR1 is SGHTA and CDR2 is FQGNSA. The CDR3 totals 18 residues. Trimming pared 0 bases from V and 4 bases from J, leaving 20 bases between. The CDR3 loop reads CASSLAVGGAGVADTQYF. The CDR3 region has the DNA TGTGCCAGCAGCTTAGCGGTCGGAGGGGCCGGGGTTGCAGATACGCAGTATTTT.

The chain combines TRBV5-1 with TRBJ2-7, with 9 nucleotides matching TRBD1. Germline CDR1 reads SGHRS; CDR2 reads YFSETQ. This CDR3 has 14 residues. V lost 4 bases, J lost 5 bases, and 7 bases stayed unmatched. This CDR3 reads CASSGGQGVDEQYF. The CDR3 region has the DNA TGCGCCAGCAGCGGGGGACAGGGAGTTGACGAGCAGTACTTC.

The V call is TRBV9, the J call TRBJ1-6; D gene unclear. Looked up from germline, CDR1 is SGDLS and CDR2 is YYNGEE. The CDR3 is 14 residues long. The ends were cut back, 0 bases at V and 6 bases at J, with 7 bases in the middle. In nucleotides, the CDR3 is TGTGCCAGCAGCGTAGGTCAAATTAATTCACCCCTCCACTTT. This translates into CASSVGQINSPLHF.